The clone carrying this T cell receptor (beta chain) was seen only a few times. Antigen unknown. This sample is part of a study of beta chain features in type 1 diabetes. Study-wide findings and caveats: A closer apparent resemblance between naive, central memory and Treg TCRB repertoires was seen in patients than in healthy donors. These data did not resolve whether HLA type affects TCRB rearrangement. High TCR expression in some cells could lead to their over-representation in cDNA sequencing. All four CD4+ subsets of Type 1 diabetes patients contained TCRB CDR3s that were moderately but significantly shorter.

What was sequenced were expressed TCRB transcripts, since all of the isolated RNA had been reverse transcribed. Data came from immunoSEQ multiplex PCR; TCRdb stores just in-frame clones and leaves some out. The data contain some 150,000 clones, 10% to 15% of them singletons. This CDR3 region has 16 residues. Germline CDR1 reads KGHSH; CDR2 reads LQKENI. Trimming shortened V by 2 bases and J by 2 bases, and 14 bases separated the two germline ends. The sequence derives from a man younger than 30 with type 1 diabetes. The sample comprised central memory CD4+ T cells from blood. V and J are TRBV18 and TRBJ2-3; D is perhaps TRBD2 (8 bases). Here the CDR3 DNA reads TGTGCCAGCTCACCAGCGGGGGGACAGATCACAGATACGCAGTATTTT. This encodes CASSPAGGQITDTQYF.